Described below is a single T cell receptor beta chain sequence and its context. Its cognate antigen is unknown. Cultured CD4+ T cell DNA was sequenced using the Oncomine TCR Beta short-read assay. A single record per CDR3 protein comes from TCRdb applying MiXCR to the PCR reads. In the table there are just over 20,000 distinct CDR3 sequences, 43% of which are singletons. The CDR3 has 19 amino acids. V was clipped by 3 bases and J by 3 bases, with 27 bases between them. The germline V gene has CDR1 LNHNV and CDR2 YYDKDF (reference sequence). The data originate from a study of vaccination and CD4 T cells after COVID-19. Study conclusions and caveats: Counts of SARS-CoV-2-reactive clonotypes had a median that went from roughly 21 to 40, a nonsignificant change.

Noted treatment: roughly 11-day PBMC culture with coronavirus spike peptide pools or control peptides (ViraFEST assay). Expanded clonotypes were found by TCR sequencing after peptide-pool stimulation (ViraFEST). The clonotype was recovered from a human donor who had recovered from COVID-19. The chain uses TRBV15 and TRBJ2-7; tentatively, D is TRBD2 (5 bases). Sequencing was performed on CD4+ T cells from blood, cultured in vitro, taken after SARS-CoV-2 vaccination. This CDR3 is CATSSSVGSSAGKIYEQYF. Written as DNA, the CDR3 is TGTGCCACCAGCAGCAGTGTGGGGTCATCCGCCGGGAAGATCTACGAGCAGTACTTC.